This T cell receptor beta chain was recorded in a study of shared clonotypes between healthy human individuals. Clones were read by immunoSEQ multiplex PCR, and TCRdb kept only the in-frame ones, dropping some. The sample yields about 520,000 clones, about 84% seen once. Germline CDR1 MNHEY, CDR2 SMNVEV (reference sequence). The CDR3 length is 15 residues. V lost 2 bases and J lost 0, with 9 bases in between. Sequencing input: PBMCs. The chain carries TRBV27 and TRBJ2-3; the D call may be TRBD1 or TRBD2 (5 bases each). The receptor comes from a woman between 40 and 55 years old in good health. Some clones in this sample may be carry-over from other donors' samples. This CDR3 reads CASSLRRDSTDTQYF. The CDR3 DNA is TGTGCCAGCAGTTTACGACGGGACAGCACAGATACGCAGTATTTT.